The 15 T cell receptor beta chains presented below share a single source sample, sequenced in a study of T cells in Graves' hyperthyroidism and ophthalmopathy (dated by TCRdb to the late 2010s). Library method: multiplex PCR. Sequencer: Illumina HiSeq 2000. The TCR beta CDR3 regions were amplified from RNA transcripts. For the first round of RT-PCR on the TCR CDR3, the HTBI primer set was used together with the Qiagen OneStep RT-PCR kit. TCRdb reworked the public reads: Q25 trimming with fastp, MiXCR clone assembly, productive beta chains retained. Records with the same CDR3 protein are collapsed into one entry carrying the most frequent genes and DNA. The sample data list about 200,000 distinct CDR3 sequences, and about a sixth of these were observed just once. Of the sample, roughly 49% falls within the top ten clones. Material: blood. The receptors derive from a woman in her forties or fifties with Graves' hyperthyroidism.

This chain joins TRBV2 and TRBJ2-3; D remains ambiguous. Germline V gene lookup returns CDR1 SNHLY and CDR2 FYNNEI. Trimming took 6 bases from V and 6 from J, leaving 16 bases between them. The CDR3 is 14 amino acids. CDR3 bases: TGTGCCAGCAGGGAGACTCCCTCCTCGGATACGCAGTATTTT. The encoded protein is CASRETPSSDTQYF.

The chain uses TRBV19 and TRBJ1-3; D is ambiguous. The CDR3 consists of 13 residues. Trimming stripped 3 bases from V and 7 bases from J, with 10 bases between. CDR1 and CDR2 (germline): LNHDA, SQIVND (reference sequence). The DNA for the CDR3 is TGTGCCAGTAGTATGGCGGGGTTGAACACCATATATTTT. Encoded protein: CASSMAGLNTIYF.

This clonotype was recorded at least ten times. V gene TRBV12-3 or TRBV12-4 combines with J gene TRBJ1-5, with TRBD1 identical over 9 bases. Trimming at V came to 5 bases and at J to 7 bases, leaving 9 bases not matched to a gene. The CDR3 extends over 15 amino acids. CDR3 DNA: TGTGCCAGCAGTCGGGACAGGGAGCGGTGGCAGCCCCAGCATTTT. As protein: CASSRDRERWQPQHF.

This clonotype was picked up many times. The chain carries TRBV7-8 and TRBJ2-1; D tentatively reads TRBD1 or TRBD2 (5 bases each). Between the trimmed V and J ends, which lost 3 bases and 9 bases, there was a span of 15 bases. Germline-derived CDR1 and CDR2 are SGHVS and FQNEAQ. This CDR3 contains 14 residues. The CDR3 protein is CASSFGQERGEQFF. The CDR3, as DNA: TGTGCCAGCAGCTTCGGACAAGAGAGGGGTGAGCAGTTCTTC.

There are a few counts of this clonotype. The J gene is TRBJ1-2, the V gene TRBV18, with TRBD1 as a possible D gene (5 bases). Looked up from germline, CDR1 is KGHSH and CDR2 is LQKENI. Trimming stripped 0 bases from V and 6 bases from J, with 14 bases between. CDR3 length equals 15 residues. CDR3 sequence: CASSPPTVWGDGYTF. The CDR3 nucleotides read TGTGCCAGCTCACCACCAACGGTGTGGGGGGATGGCTACACCTTC.

This clonotype turned up a few times. V usage is TRBV4-1 and J usage is TRBJ2-2, with TRBD1 identical over 8 bases. Germline-derived CDR1 and CDR2 are MGHRA and YSYEKL. Trimming took 1 base from V and 7 from J; bases not matched to a gene: 5. This CDR3 has 15 amino acids. The CDR3 DNA follows: TGCGCCAGCAGCCAAGCGGACAGGGAAATCGGGGAGCTGTTTTTT. Protein product: CASSQADREIGELFF.

The chain recombines TRBV5-4 with TRBJ2-5; TRBD1 is a possible D gene (6 bases). V lost 5 bases to trimming and J lost 3 bases, with 14 bases between them. The CDR3 is made up of 14 amino acids. CDR1 SGHNT and CDR2 YYREEE come from the germline V gene (reference sequence). Here the CDR3 DNA reads TGTGCCAGCAGGGACCCGGACAGAAAAGAGACCCAGTACTTC. Translated: CASRDPDRKETQYF.

This clonotype was counted between two and nine times. The chain couples TRBV7-9 to TRBJ1-4; a weak D match, TRBD1 (5 bases). Germline lookup yields CDR1 SEHNR and CDR2 FQNEAQ (reference sequence). CDR3 length: 15 amino acids. V lost 5 bases to trimming and J lost 3 bases, with 13 bases between them. The CDR3 nucleotides read TGTGCCAGCAGCATCGCCGGGGGTTCTAATGAAAAACTGTTTTTT. Its protein is CASSIAGGSNEKLFF.

Notes on this clonotype: This clone may be a read error of a much larger clone one base away. The J gene is TRBJ2-7, the V gene TRBV5-4, with D perhaps TRBD1 or TRBD2 (5 bases each). The J call is doubtful: the DNA matches TRBJ2-1 better. This CDR3 is built from 16 residues. CDR1 is SGHNT and CDR2 is YYREEE in the germline V gene (reference sequence). The CDR3 sequence: CASSLETGRAAYEQFF. CDR3 nucleotide sequence: TGTGCCAGCAGCTTGGAAACGGGGCGGGCCGCCTACGAGCAGTTCTTC.

This clonotype came up many times. V gene TRBV6-1 combines with J gene TRBJ2-3; maybe TRBD2 (5 bases). The germline gives CDR1 MNHNS, CDR2 SASEGT. V was clipped by 6 bases and J by 5 bases, with 15 bases between them. CDR3 size: 14 residues. The CDR3 reads CASRLVRVEDTQYF. The CDR3 DNA follows: TGTGCCAGCAGACTAGTGAGGGTGGAAGATACGCAGTATTTT.

The table lists this clonotype with many counts. The genes are TRBV30 and TRBJ1-5; D gene unclear. Per the germline V gene, CDR1 is GTSNPN and CDR2 is SVGIG (reference sequence). The V gene lost 0 bases and the J gene lost 5 bases, with 8 bases spanning the gap. The CDR3 runs to 13 residues. CDR3 loop: CAWSVGSDQPQHF. For the CDR3, the DNA is TGTGCCTGGAGTGTGGGCAGCGATCAGCCCCAGCATTTT.

This clonotype was seen a handful of times. V is TRBV24-1 and J is TRBJ2-3; no clear D gene. V gave up 8 bases and J gave up 0 bases, with 11 bases separating them. The germline CDR1 and CDR2 sequences are KGHDR and SFDVKD. CDR3 length: 14 amino acids. CDR3 protein: CATKSTISTDTQYF. The CDR3, as DNA: TGTGCCACCAAATCGACGATTAGCACAGATACGCAGTATTTT.

The J gene is TRBJ2-2, the V gene TRBV10-3; D not certain. This CDR3 is 15 amino acids long. The V gene's germline CDR1 is ENHRY and CDR2 SYGVKD. The germline V and J ends were trimmed by 3 bases and 4 bases, with 12 bases remaining between them. CDR3 nucleotide sequence: TGTGCCATCAGTGACGGTCTCTCGGGCACCGGGGAGCTGTTTTTT. Translated: CAISDGLSGTGELFF.

The rearrangement links TRBV30 to TRBJ2-1; possibly TRBD2 for D (6 bases). Trimming shortened V by 3 bases and J by 0 bases, and 9 bases separated the two germline ends. The CDR3 is 14 residues long. The germline CDR1 and CDR2 sequences are GTSNPN and SVGIG (reference sequence). CDR3 bases: TGTGCCTGGAGAGGCGGGACCTCCTACAATGAGCAGTTCTTC. It is translated as CAWRGGTSYNEQFF.

The sample holds many counts of this clonotype. V usage is TRBV11-1 and J usage is TRBJ2-1; TRBD1 matches at 11 bases. Looked up from germline, CDR1 is SGHAT and CDR2 is FQDESV (reference sequence). J lost 0 bases, V lost 6 bases, and 4 bases had no gene match. The CDR3 is 16 amino acids. CDR3 residues: CASSPGQGASYNEQFF. In DNA form, the CDR3 reads TGTGCCAGCAGTCCAGGACAGGGGGCCTCCTACAATGAGCAGTTCTTC.